The clone carrying this TCR beta chain was counted only a few times. The antigen is unknown. The method was immunoSEQ multiplex PCR; TCRdb's version includes in-frame clones alone and lacks a portion of them. The sample yields approximately 150,000 clones, roughly 84% seen once. The source of the sample is a study of cytomegalovirus exposure and HLA in healthy donors. For the study at large: The approximately 600 first-cohort repertoires shared a platform with the 130 or so validation repertoires, as reported in a later analysis. General study findings and limits: Cytomegalovirus association was assigned to about 150 TCR beta chains. Rarity held for most TCR sequences, but there were some public TCRs that occurred in many donors.

The junction had 12 bases not matched to a gene; V was cut back by 4 bases and J by 4 bases. CDR1 is SGHNT, CDR2 YYREEE, per germline (reference sequence). CDR3 size: 17 residues. The chain links TRBV5-4 to TRBJ2-1, with TRBD2 matching over 9 bases. The sequenced sample consisted of PBMCs. This TCR came from a man under 40 in good health and CMV-seropositive. CDR3 sequence (DNA): TGTGCCAGCAGCGGCCGGGGCGGGAGGGCCAAGTACAATGAGCAGTTCTTC. It codes for CASSGRGGRAKYNEQFF.